Sequencing of this T cell receptor beta chain was carried out in a study of blood T cell repertoires in COVID-19. Repertoires were generated with immunoSEQ multiplex PCR, while TCRdb's copy carries only in-frame clones and drops some. The sample carries roughly 110,000 clones, about 85% recorded once. The V gene's germline CDR1 is WNHNN and CDR2 SYGVQD (reference sequence). The CDR3 sequence is 15 residues long. Trimming took 3 bases from V and 1 from J, leaving 10 bases between them. V gene TRBV10-1 combines with J gene TRBJ1-5; D possibly corresponds to TRBD1 (5 bases). This clonotype was obtained from a woman aged 55-75 years with COVID-19, enrolled during active disease. Sequenced input: peripheral blood. CDR3 in amino acids: CASSDRGVSNQPQHF. CDR3 sequence (DNA): TGCGCCAGCAGTGATCGGGGGGTCAGCAATCAGCCCCAGCATTTT.